Below, one T cell receptor (beta chain) is given with its context. As yet, its antigen is unknown. Reverse transcription of all isolated RNA meant that expressed TCRB transcripts were sequenced. TCRdb's table, derived via immunoSEQ multiplex PCR, lists solely in-frame clones and lacks some. The data contain under 300,000 clones, around 13% of them singletons. The data were taken from a study of beta chain features in type 1 diabetes. Study summary: Examination covered over 85,000,000 sorted cells spanning all samples.

Whole-study results and caveats: When Type 1 diabetes patients were examined, their TCRB CDR3s proved moderately but significantly shorter in all four CD4+ subsets.

Sequenced material: naive CD4+ T cells from blood. This TCR was recovered from a man aged 30-40 years with type 1 diabetes.

For the CDR3, the DNA is TGCGCCAGCAGCTTTCCAGGGCGGACCGGGGAGCTGTTTTTT. Translation gives CASSFPGRTGELFF. This chain links TRBV5-1 with TRBJ2-2; maybe TRBD1 (5 bases). V was pared by 2 bases and J by 5 bases, with 10 bases between. Per germline, CDR1 SGHRS and CDR2 YFSETQ. The CDR3 covers 14 residues.